The T cell receptor beta chain under discussion was sequenced for a study of vaccination effects on CD4 cells after COVID-19. Whole-study results and caveats: The authors studied few convalescent patients and collected no early post-infection timepoints.

Turning to this clone: Its specificity is unknown.

Repertoires were generated with immunoSEQ multiplex PCR, while TCRdb's copy carries only in-frame clones and drops some. The top ten hold roughly 10% of the sample, which has tens of thousands of clones, less than 75% seen once. Within the ViraFEST assay, antigen-specific CD4+ T cells underwent expansion with viral peptide pools prior to sequencing. After more than 9 days in culture, the CD4+ T cells were isolated. It was two doses of either the BNT162b2 or mRNA-1273 vaccine that participants received. V shed 4 bases and J shed 1 base, with 21 bases lying between them. The CDR3 totals 18 residues. The germline CDR1 and CDR2 sequences are SGHRS and YFSETQ.

This receptor was identified in a human donor who received a COVID-19 vaccine. The chain combines TRBV5-1 with TRBJ2-1; the D gene is possibly TRBD1 (6 bases). The sample was CD4+ T cells from PBMCs cultured with HCoV-NL63 spike peptides, taken after COVID-19 vaccination. The chain's CDR3 is CASSPATSGTMSYNEQFF. DNA of the CDR3: TGCGCCAGCAGCCCCGCTACCTCCGGGACAATGTCCTACAATGAGCAGTTCTTC.